This TCR beta chain was recorded in a study of response to subunit inactivated influenza vaccine. Study-wide results and limits: Authors suggested few new T cells are recruited by each seasonal influenza vaccination.

Worth noting for this clonotype: Its specificity is unknown.

The CDR3 runs 12 residues. V lost 4 bases, J lost 4 bases, and 10 bases lay in between. CDR1 SQVTM and CDR2 ANQGSEA come from the germline V gene. TCRdb called the RT-PCR reads again in MiXCR, with one record for every CDR3 protein. The data hold around 600,000 distinct CDR3 sequences, with approximately 10% observed a single time. These data are also associated with another study on T cells expressing NK-cell markers. From that paper: UMI-tagged 5'RACE template switching yielded the TCR beta cDNA. HCMV seropositivity marked most of the eight sequenced donors; one was seronegative.

The chain uses TRBV29-1 and TRBJ2-5; D call uncertain. The receptor comes from a man between 45 and 60 years old who received an inactivated influenza vaccine. The sample consisted of PBMCs from blood, taken on the day of vaccination. The CDR3 DNA follows: TGCAGCGTTGTTGGTAACGGAGAGACCCAGTACTTC. It codes for CSVVGNGETQYF.